This T cell receptor (beta chain) emerged from a study of blood T cells in healthy people across ages. In the case of this clonotype: Its antigen is unknown. At one end, the junction sequence differs from germline, possibly due to a read error.

Alongside a J-beta primer mix, a sample-barcoded 5' primer served in a second PCR lasting about 6 to 12 cycles. Each CDR3 protein is one row after TCRdb ran MiXCR on the 5' RACE reads. The sample contains approximately 600,000 distinct CDR3 sequences, under 65% of which appear only once. The CDR3 sequence is 15 residues long. Per the germline V gene, CDR1 is SGHAT and CDR2 is FQNNGV. Study-wide results and caveats: The long-lived group displayed more naive CD4+ cells, plus higher diversity, than the aged donors did.

The specimen was blood. The chain has TRBV11-2 and TRBJ2-5, with unresolved D. This TCR was recovered from a man between 60 and 75 years old in good health. The CDR3 bases are TGCGCCAGCAGCCCTGGGCCGTCGGGTCAAGAGACCCAGTACTTC. This encodes CASSPGPSGQETQYF.